In its sample, the clone carrying this T cell receptor (beta chain) was seen many times. Its specificity is not known. These data come from a study of T cells in Graves' hyperthyroidism and ophthalmopathy. RNA transcripts provided the source from which TCR beta CDR3 regions were amplified. First-round RT-PCR targeting the TCR CDR3 was performed with the HTBI primer set. From the multiplex PCR reads, TCRdb called clonotypes with MiXCR, one entry per CDR3 protein. This sample has 300,000 to 450,000 distinct CDR3 sequences, with roughly 13% found just once. CDR1 is SGHTS and CDR2 is YDEGEE in the germline V gene. Losses at the gene ends were 5 bases for V and 2 bases for J; bases not matched to a gene: 8. The CDR3 sequence is 16 residues long. Whole-study results and caveats: Most thyroid clonotypes expanded above 0.001 were also detected in blood.

Blood sampling occurred at first hyperthyroidism diagnosis, ahead of any ophthalmopathy symptoms. The sample comprised blood. The gene calls are TRBV5-8 and TRBJ2-1, with TRBD1 matching over 9 bases. The TCR originated in a young man with Graves' hyperthyroidism that later progressed to Graves' ophthalmopathy. The chain's CDR3 is CASRDGQGMTYNEQFF. The CDR3 coding sequence is TGTGCCAGCAGAGACGGACAGGGGATGACCTACAATGAGCAGTTCTTC.